This T cell receptor (beta chain) was captured in a study of blood T cell repertoires in COVID-19. With 7 bases removed from V and 1 base from J, the gap between germline ends came to 8 bases. The CDR3 is made up of 13 amino acids. Looked up from germline, CDR1 is SNHLY and CDR2 is FYNNEI. The data were produced by immunoSEQ multiplex PCR, yet TCRdb's version contains in-frame clones alone and is incomplete. This table holds 350,000 to 450,000 clones, more than 85% found once. This study enrolled people aged roughly 18 to 100 from approximately 24 US geographic areas. Input material: PBMCs or T cells enriched from blood (not recorded which). The receptor was derived from a woman aged 40 to 49 who had been exposed to COVID-19. This chain joins TRBV2 and TRBJ1-3; maybe TRBD1 (6 bases). DNA of the CDR3: TGTGCCAGCACACAGGGATCTGGAAACACCATATATTTT. Translation: CASTQGSGNTIYF.